This TCR beta chain emerged from a study of blood T cell repertoires in COVID-19. In germline, CDR1 is MNHEY, CDR2 SMNVEV (reference sequence). The V end lost 5 bases, the J end lost 3 bases, and 8 bases lay between the germline ends. CDR3 length: 13 residues. In the source study's methods: From reference gene primer amplification, estimates of nucleated cell counts were derived. TCRdb's table, derived via immunoSEQ multiplex PCR, lists solely in-frame clones and lacks some. That table gives V, J and clone size, and the DNA gave D and trimming. In the table there are about 62,000 clones, roughly 90% of which are singletons.

This chain uses TRBV27 with TRBJ2-1; tentative D call: TRBD1 (6 bases). Sequencing input: peripheral blood. The sequence was collected from a woman aged 55 to 70 with acute or convalescent COVID-19. The DNA of the CDR3 is TGTGCCAGCAGTCACAGGGTCTACAATGAGCAGTTCTTC. Translating it yields CASSHRVYNEQFF.